This TCR beta chain was captured by sequencing in a study of T cell responses to AZD1222 COVID-19 vaccine. Study-wide results and caveats: There were vaccine-associated CD4 TCRs across spike, dominant at 160-218 and 743-854. Baseline seropositivity occurred in only six AZD1222 recipients. It should be noted that donors were predominantly white British and more often female, and clonal diversity was possibly underestimated. Targets within unmutated variant regions were reportedly found for nearly half of spike-specific TCRs.

Trimming removed 4 bases at V and 1 base at J, with 15 bases between. This CDR3 contains 16 residues. Germline-derived CDR1 and CDR2 are LGHDT and YNNKEL (reference sequence). Note on this clone: The antigen remains undetermined.

TCRdb's copy holds only in-frame clones and misses some; the assay was immunoSEQ multiplex PCR. The sample contains about 100,000 clones, just under 90% of which appear only once. Sequencing used peripheral blood, obtained on day 0 of AZD1222 vaccination. The chain recombines TRBV3-1 (or the pseudogene TRBV3-2) with TRBJ2-3; D not certain. This TCR was sampled from an adult in good health. CDR3 amino acids: CASSPKLNRGTDTQYF. DNA for the CDR3: TGTGCCAGCAGCCCAAAACTGAATCGGGGCACAGATACGCAGTATTTT.